The 8 T cell receptor beta chains in this list originate from one sample, sequenced in a study of cytomegalovirus exposure and HLA in healthy donors. It was with 60 Vbeta and 13 Jbeta primers that the PCR ran. Data came from immunoSEQ multiplex PCR; TCRdb stores just in-frame clones and leaves some out. Of 200,000 or so clones listed, 82% are singletons. The sample comprised PBMCs. The source of these receptors is a boy younger than 10 in good health and CMV-seronegative.

The gene calls are TRBV20-1 and TRBJ1-1; D not resolved. Germline V gene lookup returns CDR1 DFQATT and CDR2 SNEGSKA (reference sequence). This CDR3 is built from 11 residues. V shed 0 bases and J shed 10 bases, with 9 bases lying between them. The CDR3 is CSARDQRVAFF. CDR3 nucleotide sequence: TGCAGTGCTAGAGATCAGAGGGTAGCTTTCTTT.

This clone showed up just once. This chain uses TRBV2 with TRBJ1-4, with 9 bases that match TRBD1. Germline V gene sequence: CDR1 SNHLY, CDR2 FYNNEI. This CDR3 region has 18 residues. The V and J ends lost 8 bases and 0 bases, in that order; junction bases with no gene match: 13. As DNA, the CDR3 is TGTGCCAGCCGAGAGGACAGGGGAGTTTTTGCAACTAATGAAAAACTGTTTTTT. Translating it yields CASREDRGVFATNEKLFF.

The chain links TRBV13 to TRBJ2-1, with D tentatively TRBD2 (5 bases). Germline V gene lookup returns CDR1 PRHDT and CDR2 FYEKMQ (reference sequence). The CDR3 is made up of 12 amino acids. Trimming cost V 5 bases and J 9 bases, with 11 bases left between them. CDR3 DNA sequence: TGTGCCAGCAGCCCTACTAGTGGTGAGCAGTTCTTC. It codes for CASSPTSGEQFF. Combining the CDR3 with reference TRBV13 and TRBJ2-1 gives the whole variable domain AAGVIQSPRHLIKEKRETATLKCYPIPRHDTVYWYQQGPGQDPQFLISFYEKMQSDKGSIPDRFSAQQFSDYHSELNMSSLELGDSALYFCASSPTSGEQFFGPGTRLTVL.

The chain uses TRBV5-4 and TRBJ2-3, with TRBD1 matching 7 bases. This CDR3 spans 16 amino acids. Germline V gene data show CDR1 as SGHNT and CDR2 as YYREEE (reference sequence). With V trimmed by 4 bases and J by 5 bases, 13 bases remained unmatched. The CDR3 bases are TGTGCCAGCAGCGCATTAACAGGGGCGGAGGTAGATACGCAGTATTTT. Translated, it gives CASSALTGAEVDTQYF.

In the case of this clone: At one end the junction does not follow the germline gene, possibly because of a read error. V gene TRBV12-5 combines with J gene TRBJ1-1; a possible D gene is TRBD1 (6 bases). The CDR3 length is 9 residues. Germline CDR1 and CDR2: LGHNT and FRNRAP. In DNA, the CDR3 is TGCGCCTCGGGACAAGAAGCTTTCTTT. Translation: CASGQEAFF.

In this sample, this clone turned up a few times. The rearrangement links TRBV27 to TRBJ1-4; TRBD1 is a possible D gene (5 bases). The CDR3 contains 14 residues. Trimming shortened V by 6 bases and J by 7 bases, and 15 bases separated the two germline ends. Germline V gives CDR1 MNHEY, CDR2 SMNVEV (reference sequence). CDR3 sequence (DNA): TGTGCCAGCAGCCCCCGGGCGGGGGTTGAAAAACTGTTTTTT. It is translated as CASSPRAGVEKLFF.

In this sample, this clone turned up once. The chain employs TRBV6-1 and TRBJ1-1, with 9 bases identical to TRBD1. This CDR3 has 15 amino acids. The trim removed 4 bases at V and 8 bases at J, leaving 11 bases unmatched. The V gene's germline CDR1 is MNHNS and CDR2 SASEGT. The CDR3 DNA sequence: TGTGCCAGCAGTGCACCCGGGACAGGGAGTTGGGAAGCTTTCTTT. As protein: CASSAPGTGSWEAFF.

The CDR3 spells CASSLNRVGDTQYF. In DNA form, the CDR3 reads TGCGCCAGCAGCCTAAATCGGGTTGGGGATACGCAGTATTTT. V usage is TRBV4-1 and J usage is TRBJ2-3; unclear D gene. The CDR3 length is 14 residues. CDR1 and CDR2 from the germline V gene are MGHRA and YSYEKL. V shed 4 bases and J shed 6 bases, with 14 bases lying between them.